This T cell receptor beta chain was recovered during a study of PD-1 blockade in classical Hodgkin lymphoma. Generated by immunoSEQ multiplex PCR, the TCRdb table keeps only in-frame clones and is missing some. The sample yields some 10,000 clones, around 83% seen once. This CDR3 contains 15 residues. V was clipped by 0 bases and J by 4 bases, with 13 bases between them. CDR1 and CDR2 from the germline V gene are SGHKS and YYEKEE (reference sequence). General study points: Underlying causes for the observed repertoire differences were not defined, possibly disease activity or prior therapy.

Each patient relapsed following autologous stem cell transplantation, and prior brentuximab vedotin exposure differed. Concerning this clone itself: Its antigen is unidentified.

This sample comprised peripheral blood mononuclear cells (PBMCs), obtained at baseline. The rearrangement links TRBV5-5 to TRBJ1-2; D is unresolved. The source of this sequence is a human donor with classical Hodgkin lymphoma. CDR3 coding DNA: TGTGCCAGCAGCTTGGAAACATGGACGGTCTATGGCTACACCTTC. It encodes CASSLETWTVYGYTF.